This T cell receptor beta chain was obtained from a study of identical twins. Trimming stripped 5 bases from V and 9 bases from J, with 17 bases between. There are 15 residues in the CDR3. The V gene's germline CDR1 is LNHNV and CDR2 YYDKDF (reference sequence). Healthy Caucasians alone served as donors. Each CDR3 protein gets one entry after TCRdb re-called the 5' RACE reads with MiXCR. This table holds some 440,000 distinct CDR3 sequences, roughly 26% found once. The sample was also linked to a second study, of T cells expressing NK-cell markers.

The sequencing sample was made of CD4+ T cells sorted from blood. The gene calls are TRBV15 and TRBJ1-6; D is undetermined. The clonotype comes from a woman aged 18-29 years in good health. For the CDR3, the DNA is TGTGCCACCAGCGTGGTTGGTTTGTTCACTTCACCCCTCCACTTT. Amino acid sequence: CATSVVGLFTSPLHF. Full variable domain (missing parts from reference TRBV15 and TRBJ1-6): DAMVIQNPRYQVTQFGKPVTLSCSQTLNHNVMYWYQQKSSQAPKLLFHYYDKDFNNEADTPDNFQSRRPNTSFCFLDIRSPGLGDTAMYLCATSVVGLFTSPLHFGNGTRLTVT.